This T cell receptor (beta chain) was sequenced in a study of response to subunit inactivated influenza vaccine. This clonotype was detected a few times. No antigen is known for it. MiXCR was run by TCRdb on the RT-PCR reads, yielding one entry per CDR3 protein. The sample yields 650,000 to 850,000 distinct CDR3 sequences, approximately 13% seen once. The germline V gene has CDR1 MNHEY and CDR2 SVGEGT. V lost 0 bases and J lost 7; bases outside the gene matches: 9. The CDR3 contains 17 residues. Broader study findings: The authors offered the suggestion that each seasonal influenza vaccination recruits few new T cells.

The source was PBMCs from blood, collected less than 15 days before vaccination. J is TRBJ2-4 and V is TRBV6-2 or TRBV6-3; the match to TRBD2 covers 10 bases. This TCR was recovered from a middle-aged man who received an inactivated influenza vaccine. The CDR3 loop is CASSYSLLAGDSNIQYF. The CDR3 nucleotides read TGTGCCAGCAGTTACTCGCTCCTAGCGGGAGACAGTAACATTCAGTACTTC.